The clone carrying this T cell receptor (beta chain) was seen repeatedly, ten times or more. Its cognate antigen is unknown. Documented time point: longitudinal time-point 1 (baseline). 2 million PBMCs stored at -80 C were the source of the unsorted libraries. This CDR3 has 15 residues. Per the germline V gene, CDR1 is DFQATT and CDR2 is SNEGSKA (reference sequence). Deletions cut 0 bases from V and 6 bases from J, with 15 bases between. The entry originates in a study of neurological immune-mediated disorders. Points from the study as a whole: The absence of any CDR3 amino acid sequence shared by expanded clones across subjects suggests that repertoires were private in all groups. HTLV-1-associated myelopathy had the most TCR clonal expansion, whereas multiple sclerosis had the least (lower than in healthy controls).

The authors produced cDNA by 5'RACE using 10-nucleotide random UMIs. TCRdb reprocessed the 5' RACE reads with MiXCR, giving one entry per CDR3 protein. The top ten clones hold about 7.8% of a sample with some 38,000 distinct CDR3 sequences, about 3.3% of them seen once. This receptor was obtained from a woman aged 55-75 years with multiple sclerosis. Specimen: PBMCs. The chain joins TRBV20-1 to TRBJ1-5; a possible D gene is TRBD1 (5 bases). CDR3 protein: CSARDVGVRFQPQHF. The DNA for the CDR3 is TGCAGTGCTAGAGATGTGGGGGTGAGATTTCAGCCCCAGCATTTT.